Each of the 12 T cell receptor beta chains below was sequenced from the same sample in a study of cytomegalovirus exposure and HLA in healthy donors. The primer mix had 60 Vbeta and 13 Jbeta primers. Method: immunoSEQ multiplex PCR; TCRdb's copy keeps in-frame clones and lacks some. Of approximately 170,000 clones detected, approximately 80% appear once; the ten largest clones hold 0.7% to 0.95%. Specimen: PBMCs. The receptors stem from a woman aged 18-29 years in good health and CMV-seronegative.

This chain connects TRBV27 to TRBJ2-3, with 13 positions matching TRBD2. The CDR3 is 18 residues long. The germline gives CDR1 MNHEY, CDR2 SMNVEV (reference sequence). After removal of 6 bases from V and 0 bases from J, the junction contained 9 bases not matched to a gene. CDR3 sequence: CASRPGTSGTSSTDTQYF. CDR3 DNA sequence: TGTGCCAGCAGACCCGGGACTAGCGGGACCTCTAGCACAGATACGCAGTATTTT.

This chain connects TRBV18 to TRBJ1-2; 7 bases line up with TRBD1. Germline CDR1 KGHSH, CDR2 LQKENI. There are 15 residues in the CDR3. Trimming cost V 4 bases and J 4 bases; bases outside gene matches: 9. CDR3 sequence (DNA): TGTGCCAGCTCACAAGACGGACAGGCGGGCTATGGCTACACCTTC. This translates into CASSQDGQAGYGYTF. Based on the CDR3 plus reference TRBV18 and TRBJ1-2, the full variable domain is NAGVMQNPRHLVRRRGQEARLRCSPMKGHSHVYWYRQLPEEGLKFMVYLQKENIIDESGMPKERFSAEFPKEGPSILRIQQVVRGDSAAYFCASSQDGQAGYGYTFGSGTRLTVV.

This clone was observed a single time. The chain's CDR3 is CASNGRAGAGELFF. CDR3 bases: TGTGCCAGTAACGGGAGGGCCGGAGCCGGGGAGCTGTTTTTT. The J gene is TRBJ2-2, the V gene TRBV19, with TRBD2 identical over 8 bases. The CDR3 is 14 amino acids. The V segment lost 7 bases and the J segment 6 bases; nucleotides outside the gene matches: 7. The germline gives CDR1 LNHDA, CDR2 SQIVND (reference sequence). Drawing the rest from reference TRBV19 and TRBJ2-2, the complete variable domain is DGGITQSPKYLFRKEGQNVTLSCEQNLNHDAMYWYRQDPGQGLRLIYYSQIVNDFQKGDIAEGYSVSREKKESFPLTVTSAQKNPTAFYLCASNGRAGAGELFFGEGSRLTVL.

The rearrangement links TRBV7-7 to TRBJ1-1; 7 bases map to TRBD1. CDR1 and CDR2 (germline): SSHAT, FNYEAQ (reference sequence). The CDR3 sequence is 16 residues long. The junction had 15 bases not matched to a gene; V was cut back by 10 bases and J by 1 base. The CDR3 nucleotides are TGTGCCACTAGCCGTTTCACCGGGACAGAGAACACTGAAGCTTTCTTT. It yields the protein CATSRFTGTENTEAFF.

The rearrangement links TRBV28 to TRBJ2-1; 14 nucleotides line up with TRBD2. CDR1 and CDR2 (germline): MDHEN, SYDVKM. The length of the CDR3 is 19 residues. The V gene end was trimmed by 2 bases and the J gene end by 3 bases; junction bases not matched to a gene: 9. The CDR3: CASSLTGLAGVLSYNEQFF. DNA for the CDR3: TGTGCCAGCAGTTTAACGGGACTAGCGGGAGTGTTAAGCTACAATGAGCAGTTCTTC.

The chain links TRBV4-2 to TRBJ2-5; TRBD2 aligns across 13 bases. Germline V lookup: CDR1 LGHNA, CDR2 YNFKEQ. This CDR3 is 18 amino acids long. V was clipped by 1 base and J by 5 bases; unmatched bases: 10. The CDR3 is CASSQVLMGTSGMETQYF. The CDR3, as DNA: TGTGCCAGCAGCCAAGTTCTTATGGGGACTAGCGGGATGGAGACCCAGTACTTC.

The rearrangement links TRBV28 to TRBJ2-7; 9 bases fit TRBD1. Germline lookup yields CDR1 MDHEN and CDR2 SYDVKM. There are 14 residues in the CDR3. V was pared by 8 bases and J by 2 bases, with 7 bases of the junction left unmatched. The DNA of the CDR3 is TGTGCCAGCGGGGGGACAGGGTTTACCTACGAGCAGTACTTC. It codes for CASGGTGFTYEQYF.

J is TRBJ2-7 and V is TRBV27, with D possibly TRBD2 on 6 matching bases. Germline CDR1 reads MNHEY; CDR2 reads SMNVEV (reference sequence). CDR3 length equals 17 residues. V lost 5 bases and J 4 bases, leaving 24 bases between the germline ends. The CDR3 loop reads CASSPISRRGWDYEQYF. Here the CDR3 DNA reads TGTGCCAGCAGTCCCATCAGCCGTCGGGGGTGGGATTACGAGCAGTACTTC.

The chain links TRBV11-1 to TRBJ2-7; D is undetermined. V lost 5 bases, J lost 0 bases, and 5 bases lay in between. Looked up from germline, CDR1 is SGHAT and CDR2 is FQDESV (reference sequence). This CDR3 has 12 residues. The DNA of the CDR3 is TGTGCCAGCAGCCCCCGCTCCTACGAGCAGTACTTC. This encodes CASSPRSYEQYF.

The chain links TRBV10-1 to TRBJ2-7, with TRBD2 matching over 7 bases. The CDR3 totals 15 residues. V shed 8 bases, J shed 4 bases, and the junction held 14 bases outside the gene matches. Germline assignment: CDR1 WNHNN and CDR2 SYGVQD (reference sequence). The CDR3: CASRDWRESWYEQYF. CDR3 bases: TGCGCCAGCCGCGACTGGCGGGAGTCGTGGTACGAGCAGTACTTC.

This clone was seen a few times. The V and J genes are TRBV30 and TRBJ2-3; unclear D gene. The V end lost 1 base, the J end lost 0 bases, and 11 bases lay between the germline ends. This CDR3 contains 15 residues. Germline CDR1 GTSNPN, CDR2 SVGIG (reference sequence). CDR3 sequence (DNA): TGTGCCTGGAGTGCCCGACTGACTAGCACAGATACGCAGTATTTT. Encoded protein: CAWSARLTSTDTQYF. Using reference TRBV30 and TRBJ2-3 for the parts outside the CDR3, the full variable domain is SQTIHQWPATLVQPVGSPLSLECTVEGTSNPNLYWYRQAAGRGLQLLFYSVGIGQISSEVPQNLSASRPQDRQFILSSKKLLLSDSGFYLCAWSARLTSTDTQYFGPGTRLTVL.

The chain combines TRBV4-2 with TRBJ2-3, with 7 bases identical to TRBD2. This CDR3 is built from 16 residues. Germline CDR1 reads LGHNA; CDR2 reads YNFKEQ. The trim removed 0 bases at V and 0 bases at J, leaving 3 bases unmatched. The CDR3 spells CASSQEGTTSTDTQYF. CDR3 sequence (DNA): TGTGCCAGCAGCCAAGAGGGGACTACCAGCACAGATACGCAGTATTTT.